This paragraph covers one T cell receptor (beta chain) sequence. The CDR3 totals 13 residues. V shed 3 bases and J shed 1 base, with 6 bases lying between them. Germline-derived CDR1 and CDR2 are LNHDA and SQIVND (reference sequence). The data stem from a study of T cell responses to AZD1222 COVID-19 vaccine. TCRdb keeps only in-frame clones here, not all; method: immunoSEQ multiplex PCR. Of 95,000 to 150,000 clones listed, about 92% are singletons. This sequence joins TRBV19 and TRBJ1-1; D unclear. The sample in question was peripheral blood, obtained on day 0 of AZD1222 vaccination. The sequence came from an adult in good health. Here the CDR3 reads CASSMSGNTEAFF. Here the CDR3 DNA reads TGTGCCAGTAGTATGTCCGGGAACACTGAAGCTTTCTTT.